Below, one TCR beta chain is given with its context. This record belongs to a study of T cell changes during pregnancy in multiple sclerosis. Germline CDR1 SNHLY, CDR2 FYNNEI. J was trimmed by 8 bases and V by 6 bases; bases with no gene match: 9. The CDR3 loop spans 13 amino acids. Some clones are missing from TCRdb's copy, which holds only in-frame ones; the method was immunoSEQ multiplex PCR. The sample shows about 60,000 clones, under 95% of them seen only once. The starting material was peripheral blood, obtained in the second trimester of pregnancy. The receptor was isolated from a female donor with multiple sclerosis, enrolled in a pregnancy study. The V call is TRBV2, the J call TRBJ2-5; 7 bases line up with TRBD2. CDR3 nucleotides: TGTGCCAGCAGGTTACTAGCGCCCGGTACCCAGTACTTC. Translating gives CASRLLAPGTQYF.